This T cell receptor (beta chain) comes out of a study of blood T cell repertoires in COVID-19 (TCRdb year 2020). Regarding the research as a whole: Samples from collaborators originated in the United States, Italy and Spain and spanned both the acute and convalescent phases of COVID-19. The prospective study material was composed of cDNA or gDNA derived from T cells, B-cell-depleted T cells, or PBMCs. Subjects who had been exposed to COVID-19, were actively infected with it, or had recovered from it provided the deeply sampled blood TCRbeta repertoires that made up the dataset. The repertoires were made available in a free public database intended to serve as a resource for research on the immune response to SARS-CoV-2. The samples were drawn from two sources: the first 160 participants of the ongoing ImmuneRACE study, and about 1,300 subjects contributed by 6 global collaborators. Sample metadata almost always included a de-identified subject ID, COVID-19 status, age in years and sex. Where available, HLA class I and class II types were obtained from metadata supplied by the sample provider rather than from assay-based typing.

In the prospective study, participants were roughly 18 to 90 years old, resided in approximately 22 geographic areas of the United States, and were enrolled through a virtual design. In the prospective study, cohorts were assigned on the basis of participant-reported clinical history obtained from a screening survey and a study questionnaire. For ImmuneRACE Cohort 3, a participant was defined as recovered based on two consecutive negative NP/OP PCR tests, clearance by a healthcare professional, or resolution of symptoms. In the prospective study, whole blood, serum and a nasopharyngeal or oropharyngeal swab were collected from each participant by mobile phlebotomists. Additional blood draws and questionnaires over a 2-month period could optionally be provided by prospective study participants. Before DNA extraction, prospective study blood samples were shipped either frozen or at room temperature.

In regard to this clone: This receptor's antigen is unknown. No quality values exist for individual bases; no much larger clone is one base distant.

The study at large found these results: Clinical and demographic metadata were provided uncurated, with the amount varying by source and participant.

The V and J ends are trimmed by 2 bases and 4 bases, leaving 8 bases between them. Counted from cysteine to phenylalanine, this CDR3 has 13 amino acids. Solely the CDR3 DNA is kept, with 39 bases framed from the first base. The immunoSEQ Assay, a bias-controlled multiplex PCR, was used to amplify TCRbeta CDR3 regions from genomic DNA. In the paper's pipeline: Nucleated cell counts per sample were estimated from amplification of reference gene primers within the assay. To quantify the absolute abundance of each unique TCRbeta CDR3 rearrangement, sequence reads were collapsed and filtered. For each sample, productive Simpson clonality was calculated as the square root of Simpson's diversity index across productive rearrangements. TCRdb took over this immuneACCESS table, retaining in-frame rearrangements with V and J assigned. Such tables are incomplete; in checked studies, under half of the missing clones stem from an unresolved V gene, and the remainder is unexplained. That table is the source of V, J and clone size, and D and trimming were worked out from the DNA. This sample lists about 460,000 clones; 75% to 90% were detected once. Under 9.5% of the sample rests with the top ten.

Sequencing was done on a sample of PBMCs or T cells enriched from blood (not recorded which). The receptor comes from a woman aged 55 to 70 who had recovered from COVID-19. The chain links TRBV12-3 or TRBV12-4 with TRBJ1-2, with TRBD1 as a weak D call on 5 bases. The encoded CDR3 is CASSLRGSYGYTF. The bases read TGTGCCAGCAGTTTAAGGGGCTCCTATGGCTACACCTTC.